The 28 T cell receptor beta chains below were found in one sample sequenced in a study of CD8+ T cells in alopecia areata. cDNA serving as the sequencing template came from extracted, reverse transcribed RNA. TCRdb's copy holds only in-frame clones and misses some; the assay was immunoSEQ multiplex PCR. Here the sample spans about 170,000 clones, around 58% being singletons. Stated treatment: oral pan-JAK inhibitor, 5-10 mg twice daily. Specimen: CD4+ T cells sorted from blood, collected at approximately week 60, from a patient treated with tofacitinib. These receptors all stem from a human donor with alopecia areata.

The genes are TRBV23-1 and TRBJ2-5, with a tentative D call TRBD1 (5 bases). TRBV23-1 is an ORF; its function is uncertain. The ends were cut back, 4 bases at V and 3 bases at J, with 9 bases in the middle. This CDR3 contains 13 residues. The CDR3 DNA is TGCGCCAGCAGTCGAACGGACAAAGAGACCCAGTACTTC. The encoded protein is CASSRTDKETQYF.

The chain recombines TRBV30 with TRBJ1-2; D is ambiguous. The CDR3 covers 12 residues. Looked up from germline, CDR1 is GTSNPN and CDR2 is SVGIG (reference sequence). V was trimmed by 3 bases and J by 1 base, leaving 6 bases between them. CDR3 nucleotide sequence: TGTGCCTGGAGCGCTAGTAACTATGGCTACACCTTC. Protein: CAWSASNYGYTF.

This clone was observed a handful of times. The chain has TRBV29-1 and TRBJ2-3; D might be TRBD2 (5 bases). Germline lookup yields CDR1 SQVTM and CDR2 ANQGSEA. The ends were cut back, 7 bases at V and 1 base at J, with 12 bases in the middle. CDR3 length: 13 amino acids. CDR3 loop: CSAGADGTDTQYF. The CDR3 nucleotides read TGCAGCGCCGGAGCGGACGGCACAGATACGCAGTATTTT.

This clone was seen a few times. This chain links TRBV5-1 with TRBJ1-1; 11 nucleotides match TRBD1. CDR1 SGHRS and CDR2 YFSETQ come from the germline V gene. V trimming: 4 bases; J trimming: 6 bases; junction bases outside the gene matches: 2. There are 13 residues in the CDR3. CDR3 sequence (DNA): TGCGCCAGCAGCGGGGACAGGGGGTCTGAAGCTTTCTTT. Amino acid sequence: CASSGDRGSEAFF.

The chain recombines TRBV30 with TRBJ1-1; TRBD1 is a possible D gene (6 bases). Germline lookup yields CDR1 GTSNPN and CDR2 SVGIG (reference sequence). V was pared by 4 bases and J by 0 bases, with 30 bases between. CDR3 length equals 20 residues. Here the CDR3 reads CAWTQHGGGVRRTVNTEAFF. CDR3 DNA sequence: TGTGCCTGGACCCAACACGGAGGGGGAGTTCGACGTACCGTGAACACTGAAGCTTTCTTT.

The chain recombines TRBV30 with TRBJ1-6; unclear D gene. Looked up from germline, CDR1 is GTSNPN and CDR2 is SVGIG (reference sequence). Trimming took 1 base from V and 10 from J, leaving 11 bases between them. This CDR3 region has 13 residues. The CDR3 protein is CAWSGGLGSPLHF. The CDR3 DNA sequence: TGTGCCTGGAGTGGAGGGTTGGGCTCACCCCTCCACTTT. The full variable domain, its missing parts supplied by reference TRBV30 and TRBJ1-6, is SQTIHQWPATLVQPVGSPLSLECTVEGTSNPNLYWYRQAAGRGLQLLFYSVGIGQISSEVPQNLSASRPQDRQFILSSKKLLLSDSGFYLCAWSGGLGSPLHFGNGTRLTVT.

The V gene is TRBV7-8, the J gene TRBJ2-7, with 7 bases aligning to TRBD1. From germline, CDR1 is SGHVS and CDR2 FQNEAQ. The CDR3 is 13 residues long. V trimming: 6 bases; J trimming: 3 bases; junction bases outside the gene matches: 5. This CDR3 reads CASSYRTGYEQYF. The CDR3 DNA reads as TGTGCCAGCAGTTACCGGACAGGCTACGAGCAGTACTTC. The full variable domain, with the rest looked up from reference TRBV7-8 and TRBJ2-7, is GAGVSQSPRYKVAKRGQDVALRCDPISGHVSLFWYQQALGQGPEFLTYFQNEAQLDKSGLPSDRFFAERPEGSVSTLKIQRTQQEDSAVYLCASSYRTGYEQYFGPGTRLTVT.

This rearrangement joins TRBV7-3 to TRBJ2-6; no clear D. Trimming shortened V by 8 bases and J by 4 bases, and 9 bases separated the two germline ends. The CDR3 covers 13 residues. Germline CDR1 SGHTA, CDR2 FQGTGA. The CDR3 DNA follows: TGTGCCAGCTCCACTTACGGGGCCAACGTCCTGACTTTC. Its translation: CASSTYGANVLTF.

V is TRBV5-1 and J is TRBJ2-3, with TRBD2 as a possible D gene (7 bases). This CDR3 has 16 residues. V was shortened by 4 bases and J by 4 bases, with 19 bases between the two germline ends. The germline CDR1 and CDR2 sequences are SGHRS and YFSETQ. The CDR3 coding sequence is TGCGCCAGCAGCATATTCGGGGGGCTGGTAGCAGATACGCAGTATTTT. As protein: CASSIFGGLVADTQYF.

V and J are TRBV5-1 and TRBJ2-7, with 10 bases matching TRBD1. CDR1 SGHRS and CDR2 YFSETQ come from the germline V gene. V shed 4 bases, J shed 1 base, and the junction held 11 bases outside the gene matches. The CDR3 runs to 17 residues. This chain's CDR3 is CASSPVFGTGDSYEQYF. The CDR3 nucleotides are TGCGCCAGCAGCCCAGTTTTTGGGACAGGGGATTCCTACGAGCAGTACTTC.

This clone was counted only a few times. The chain joins TRBV5-6 to TRBJ2-7, with D perhaps TRBD2 (5 bases). Per germline, CDR1 SGHDT and CDR2 YYEEEE. Trimming removed 1 base from V and 3 bases from J, with 8 bases in between. This CDR3 comprises 13 residues. CDR3 in DNA: TGTGCCAGCAGCTTGCCCGGGAACTACGAGCAGTACTTC. Protein: CASSLPGNYEQYF.

The genes are TRBV2 and TRBJ2-2, with no clear D. The CDR3 sequence is 11 residues long. Germline CDR1 SNHLY, CDR2 FYNNEI. V was shortened by 6 bases and J by 4 bases, with 3 bases between the two germline ends. The CDR3 loop is CASRSTGELFF. The DNA of the CDR3 is TGTGCCAGCAGATCCACCGGGGAGCTGTTTTTT.

V is TRBV6-6 and J is TRBJ2-5; D not resolved. The V end was cut by 5 bases, the J end by 7 bases, with 20 bases between. Germline V gene sequence: CDR1 MNHNY, CDR2 SVGAGI (reference sequence). This CDR3 contains 15 residues. The CDR3 region has the DNA TGTGCCAGCAGTAGGCTGGGCACCGCTTTGGGGACCCAGTACTTC. Amino acid sequence: CASSRLGTALGTQYF.

This clone was picked up a small number of times. V usage is TRBV7-3 and J usage is TRBJ1-5; perhaps TRBD1 as D (5 bases). CDR1 is SGHTA and CDR2 is FQGTGA in the germline V gene. This CDR3 is 13 amino acids long. Trimming took off 5 bases at V and 4 bases at J, with 9 bases between the two ends. CDR3 DNA sequence: TGTGCCAGCAGCCCGGGGGTAAATCAGCCCCAGCATTTT. Protein: CASSPGVNQPQHF.

This clone was seen a handful of times. The chain carries TRBV30 and TRBJ2-7, with TRBD1 as a possible D gene (5 bases). The germline V gene encodes CDR1 GTSNPN and CDR2 SVGIG (reference sequence). The CDR3 totals 12 residues. Trimming removed 0 bases at V and 2 bases at J, with 5 bases between. CDR3 nucleotides: TGTGCCTGGAGTGTACAGGCCTACGAGCAGTACTTC. Translating gives CAWSVQAYEQYF.

This sequence joins TRBV6-5 and TRBJ2-5; D is possibly TRBD2 (5 bases). The CDR3 contains 12 residues. Germline V lookup: CDR1 MNHEY, CDR2 SVGAGI. V dropped 8 bases and J dropped 7 bases, with 14 bases sitting between them. The CDR3 protein is CASGSKGATQYF. CDR3 coding DNA: TGTGCCAGCGGCTCGAAGGGAGCGACCCAGTACTTC.

The chain joins TRBV18 to TRBJ1-3; D unclear. Germline V gene sequence: CDR1 KGHSH, CDR2 LQKENI. Trimming shortened V by 5 bases and J by 4 bases, and 6 bases separated the two germline ends. The CDR3 has 12 residues. The CDR3 loop reads CASSDLGNTIYF. CDR3 DNA sequence: TGTGCCAGCTCAGATCTGGGAAACACCATATATTTT.

V is TRBV2 and J is TRBJ2-3; 14 bases align to TRBD2. Trimming cost V 6 bases and J 7 bases; bases outside gene matches: 6. The CDR3 spans 15 residues. CDR1 SNHLY and CDR2 FYNNEI come from the germline V gene. CDR3 region: CASRGTSGGRYTQYF. The CDR3 DNA sequence: TGTGCCAGCAGGGGGACTAGCGGGGGACGTTATACGCAGTATTTT.

The CDR3 nucleotides read TGTGCCAGCAGCTTTGCGTCAGGAATTGCCGGGGAGCTGTTTTTT. It encodes CASSFASGIAGELFF. The V and J genes are TRBV7-2 and TRBJ2-2; D gene ambiguous. Germline CDR1 is SGHTA and CDR2 is FQGNSA. V lost 3 bases and J 6 bases, leaving 14 bases between the germline ends. The CDR3 is 15 amino acids.

The chain carries TRBV13 and TRBJ1-2; 10 bases are a match to TRBD1. This CDR3 spans 17 amino acids. In germline, CDR1 is PRHDT, CDR2 FYEKMQ (reference sequence). The ends lost 1 base at V and 1 base at J; junction bases unmatched: 6. In DNA, the CDR3 is TGTGCCAGCAGCTTAGCCAGGACAGGGGGAATTAACTATGGCTACACCTTC. The encoded protein is CASSLARTGGINYGYTF.

About this clone itself: Other DNA sequences of this sample code for an identical CDR3. The V and J genes are TRBV18 and TRBJ2-5, with D unclear. Trimming stripped 3 bases from V and 2 bases from J, with 1 base between. CDR3 length: 11 residues. Per germline, CDR1 KGHSH and CDR2 LQKENI. This CDR3 is CASSPQETQYF. CDR3 DNA sequence: TGTGCCAGCTCACCTCAAGAGACCCAGTACTTC.

This clone was counted only a few times. The gene calls are TRBV20-1 and TRBJ2-5; D might be TRBD2 (6 bases). The CDR3 sequence is 11 residues long. Germline V gives CDR1 DFQATT, CDR2 SNEGSKA (reference sequence). The V end lost 4 bases, the J end lost 13 bases, and 16 bases lay between the germline ends. CDR3 sequence reads: CSATWNKAGYF. The CDR3 DNA sequence: TGCAGTGCTACCTGGAACAAAGCGGGGTACTTC.

This rearrangement joins TRBV29-1 to TRBJ2-5; D call uncertain. Germline-derived CDR1 and CDR2 are SQVTM and ANQGSEA. The CDR3 runs to 14 residues. The V end lost 6 bases, the J end lost 1 base, and 15 bases lay between the germline ends. DNA of the CDR3: TGCAGCGTAGCGCCGCCCTGGGTCCAAGAGACCCAGTACTTC. Amino acid sequence: CSVAPPWVQETQYF.

V gene TRBV2 combines with J gene TRBJ2-2; D may be TRBD1 or TRBD2 (5 bases each). V was cut by 6 bases and J by 5 bases, with 10 bases left in between. This CDR3 region has 13 residues. The V gene's germline CDR1 is SNHLY and CDR2 FYNNEI. CDR3 region: CASRGERTGELFF. The DNA of the CDR3 is TGTGCCAGCAGGGGGGAGAGGACCGGGGAGCTGTTTTTT.

Only a few counts were recorded for this clone. The chain couples TRBV5-1 to TRBJ1-5; D remains ambiguous. The CDR3 sequence is 13 residues long. Germline V lookup: CDR1 SGHRS, CDR2 YFSETQ. Trimming pared 1 base from V and 5 bases from J, leaving 7 bases between. CDR3 DNA: TGCGCCAGCAGCTTGCAGTATGATCAGCCCCAGCATTTT. Translation gives CASSLQYDQPQHF.

This clone appeared a single time. This chain joins TRBV14 and TRBJ2-5; D is undetermined. The CDR3 loop spans 13 amino acids. V was clipped by 1 base and J by 5 bases, with 8 bases between them. Germline values: CDR1 SGHDN, CDR2 FVKESK. The CDR3, as DNA: TGTGCCAGCAGCCAAGGGCCGAGGGAGACCCAGTACTTC. Protein sequence: CASSQGPRETQYF.

In regard to this clone: The junction and the germline gene differ at one end; a read error may be behind it. This chain uses TRBV7-2 with TRBJ2-3, with D tentatively TRBD1 (6 bases). The germline V gene encodes CDR1 SGHTA and CDR2 FQGNSA. CDR3 size: 11 residues. CDR3 region: CASSLVLPGDF. The CDR3 coding sequence is TGTGCCAGCAGCTTAGTTCTCCCAGGGGATTTT.

The chain employs TRBV29-1 and TRBJ1-1; D is unresolved. The V and J ends lost 1 base and 5 bases respectively, with 8 bases between them. The CDR3 sequence is 12 residues long. CDR1 SQVTM and CDR2 ANQGSEA come from the germline V gene. The CDR3 protein is CSVEGRRTEAFF. In DNA, the CDR3 is TGCAGCGTTGAAGGGAGGAGGACTGAAGCTTTCTTT.